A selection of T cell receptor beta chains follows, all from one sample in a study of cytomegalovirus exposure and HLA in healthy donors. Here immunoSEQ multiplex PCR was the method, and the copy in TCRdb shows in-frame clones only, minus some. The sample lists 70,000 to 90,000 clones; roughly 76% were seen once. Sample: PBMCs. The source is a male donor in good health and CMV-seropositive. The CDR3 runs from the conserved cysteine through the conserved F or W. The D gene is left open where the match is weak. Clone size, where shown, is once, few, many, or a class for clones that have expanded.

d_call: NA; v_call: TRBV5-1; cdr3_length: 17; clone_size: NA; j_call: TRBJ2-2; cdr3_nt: TGCGCCAGCAGCTTGGACCGGCTGGGGGCAGGCACCGGGGAGCTGTTTTTT; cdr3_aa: CASSLDRLGAGTGELFF
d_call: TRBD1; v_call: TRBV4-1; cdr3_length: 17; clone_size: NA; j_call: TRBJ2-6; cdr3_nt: TGCGCCAGCAGGAACACAGGGGTTCATTCTGGGGCCAACGTCCTGACTTTC; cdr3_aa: CASRNTGVHSGANVLTF
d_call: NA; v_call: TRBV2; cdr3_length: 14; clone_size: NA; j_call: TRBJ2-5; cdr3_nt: TGTGCCAGCAGCCCCGGGAGGGGGCAAGAGACCCTGTACTTC; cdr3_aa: CASSPGRGQETLYF
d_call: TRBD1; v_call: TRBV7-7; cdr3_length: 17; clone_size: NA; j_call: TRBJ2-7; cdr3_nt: TGTGCCAGCAGCCCGGCGGCAACCGGGACAGGCTACTACGAGCAGTACTTC; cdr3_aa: CASSPAATGTGYYEQYF
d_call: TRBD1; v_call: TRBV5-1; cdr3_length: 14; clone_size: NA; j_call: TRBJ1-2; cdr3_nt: TGCGCCAGCAGCTTGTATCCAGGGGGCTATGGCTACACCTTC; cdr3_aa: CASSLYPGGYGYTF
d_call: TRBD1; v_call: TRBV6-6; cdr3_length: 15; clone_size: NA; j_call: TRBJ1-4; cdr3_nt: TGTGCCAGCAGTTACCCGGGACAGGGCGTTGAAAAACTGTTTTTT; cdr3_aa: CASSYPGQGVEKLFF
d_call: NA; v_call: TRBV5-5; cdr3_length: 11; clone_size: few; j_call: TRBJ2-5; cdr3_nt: TGTGCCAGCAGCTTTGACAGGAATCCTTACTTC; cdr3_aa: CASSFDRNPYF
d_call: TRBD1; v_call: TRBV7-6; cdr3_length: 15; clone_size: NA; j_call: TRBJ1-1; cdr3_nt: TGTGCCAGCAGCGAGAGGACAGGGGGGAACACTGAAGCTTTCTTT; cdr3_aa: CASSERTGGNTEAFF
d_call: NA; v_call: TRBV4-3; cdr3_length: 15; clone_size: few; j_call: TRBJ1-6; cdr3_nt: TGCGCCAGCAGCCAAGATGCGGGGGAATTGGCACCCCTCCACTTT; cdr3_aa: CASSQDAGELAPLHF
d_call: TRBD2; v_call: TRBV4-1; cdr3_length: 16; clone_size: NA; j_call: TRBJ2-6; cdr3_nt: TGCGCCAGCAGCTTGCCGGGGGGCTCTGGGGCCAACGTCCTGACTTTC; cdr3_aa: CASSLPGGSGANVLTF
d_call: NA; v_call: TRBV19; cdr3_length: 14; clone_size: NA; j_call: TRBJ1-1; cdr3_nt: TGTGCCAGCAGGCGTGACGGCCCGAACACTGAAGCTTTCTTT; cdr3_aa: CASRRDGPNTEAFF
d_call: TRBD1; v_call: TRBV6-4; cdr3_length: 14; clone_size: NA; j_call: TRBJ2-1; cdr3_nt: TGTGCCAGCAAGGGACAGGGAGTGGACGATGAGCAGTTCTTC; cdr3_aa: CASKGQGVDDEQFF
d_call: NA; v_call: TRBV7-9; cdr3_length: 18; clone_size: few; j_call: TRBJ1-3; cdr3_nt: TGTGCCAGCAGCTTCCCCATTCGAAGGGGTATGACTGGAAACACCATATATTTT; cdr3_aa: CASSFPIRRGMTGNTIYF
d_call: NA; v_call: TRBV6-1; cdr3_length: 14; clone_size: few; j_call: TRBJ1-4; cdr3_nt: TGTGCCAGCAGTAGAGATGCAACTAATGAAAAACTGTTTTTT; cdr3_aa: CASSRDATNEKLFF
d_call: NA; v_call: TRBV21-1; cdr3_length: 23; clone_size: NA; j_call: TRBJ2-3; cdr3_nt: TGTGCCAGCAGCCCGTTGAGCCGATCACTTGGACAGGGAGGTAATTGGAGGACAGATACGCAGTATTTT; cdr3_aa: CASSPLSRSLGQGGNWRTDTQYF
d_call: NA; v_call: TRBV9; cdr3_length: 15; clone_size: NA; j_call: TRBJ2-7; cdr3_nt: TGTGCCAGCAGCGTAGCGAACGGTGGGCCCTACGAGCAGTACTTC; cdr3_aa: CASSVANGGPYEQYF
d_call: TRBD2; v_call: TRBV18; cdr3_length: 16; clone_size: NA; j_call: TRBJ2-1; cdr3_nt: TGTGCCAGCTCAGCAGACCCGGGACTAATATACAATGAGCAGTTCTTC; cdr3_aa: CASSADPGLIYNEQFF
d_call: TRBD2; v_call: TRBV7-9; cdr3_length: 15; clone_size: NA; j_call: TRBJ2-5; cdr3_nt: TGTGCCAGCAGCCTGGGACTAGCGGTACAAGAGACCCAGTACTTC; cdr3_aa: CASSLGLAVQETQYF